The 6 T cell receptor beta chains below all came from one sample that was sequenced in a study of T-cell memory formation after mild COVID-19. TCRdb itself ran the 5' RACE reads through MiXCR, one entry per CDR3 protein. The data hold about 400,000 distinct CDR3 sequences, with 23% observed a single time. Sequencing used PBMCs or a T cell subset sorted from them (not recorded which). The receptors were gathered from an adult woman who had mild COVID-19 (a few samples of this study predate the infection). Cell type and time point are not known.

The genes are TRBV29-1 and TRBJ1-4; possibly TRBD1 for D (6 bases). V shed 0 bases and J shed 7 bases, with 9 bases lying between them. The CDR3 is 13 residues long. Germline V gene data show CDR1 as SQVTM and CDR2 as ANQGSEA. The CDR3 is CSVEEGAGEKLFF. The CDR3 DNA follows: TGCAGCGTTGAAGAGGGGGCCGGTGAAAAACTGTTTTTT.

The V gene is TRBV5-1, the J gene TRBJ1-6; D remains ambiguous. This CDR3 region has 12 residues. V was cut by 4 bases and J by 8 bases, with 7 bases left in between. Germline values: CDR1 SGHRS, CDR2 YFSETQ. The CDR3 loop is CASSAQDSPLHF. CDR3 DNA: TGCGCCAGCAGCGCCCAGGATTCACCCCTCCACTTT.

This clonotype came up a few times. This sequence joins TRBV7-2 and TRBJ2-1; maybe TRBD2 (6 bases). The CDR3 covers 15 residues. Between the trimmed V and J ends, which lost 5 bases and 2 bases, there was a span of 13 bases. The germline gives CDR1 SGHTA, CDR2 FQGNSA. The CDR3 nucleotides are TGTGCCAGCAGCCTAGGAGGGCCAACCTACAATGAGCAGTTCTTC. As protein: CASSLGGPTYNEQFF.

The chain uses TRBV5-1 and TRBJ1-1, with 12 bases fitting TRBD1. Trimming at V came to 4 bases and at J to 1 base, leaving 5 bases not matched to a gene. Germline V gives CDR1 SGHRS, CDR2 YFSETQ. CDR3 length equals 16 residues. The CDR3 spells CASSPGTGGANTEAFF. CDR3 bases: TGCGCCAGCAGCCCGGGGACAGGGGGCGCGAACACTGAAGCTTTCTTT.

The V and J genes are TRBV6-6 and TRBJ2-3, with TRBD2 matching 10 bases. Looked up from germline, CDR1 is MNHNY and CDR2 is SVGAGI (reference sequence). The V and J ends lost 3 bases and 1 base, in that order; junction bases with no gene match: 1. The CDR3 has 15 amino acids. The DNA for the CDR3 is TGTGCCAGCAGTTATACTAGCGGGGGCACAGATACGCAGTATTTT. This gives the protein CASSYTSGGTDTQYF.

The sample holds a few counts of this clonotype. CDR3 sequence: CASSSGVPNTEAFF. CDR3 DNA: TGTGCCAGCAGTTCAGGGGTCCCGAACACTGAAGCTTTCTTT. The chain is built from TRBV12-3 or TRBV12-4 and TRBJ1-1, with TRBD1 as a possible D gene (6 bases). V was cut by 4 bases and J by 1 base, with 10 bases left in between. This CDR3 contains 14 residues.